This T cell receptor beta chain was documented in a study of blood T cell repertoires in COVID-19. Sequencing used immunoSEQ multiplex PCR; TCRdb keeps in-frame clones, though not all of them. In the table there are about 40,000 clones, around 83% of which are singletons. The V end lost 1 base, the J end lost 3 bases, and 15 bases lay between the germline ends. Per the germline V gene, CDR1 is KGHSH and CDR2 is LQKENI. CDR3 length: 16 amino acids. The sample consisted of peripheral blood. The sequence was obtained from a woman aged 55 to 70 with acute or convalescent COVID-19. The V call is TRBV18, the J call TRBJ1-1, with D possibly matching TRBD1 (6 bases). The CDR3 protein is CASSPRDNILDTEAFF. As DNA, the CDR3 is TGTGCCAGCTCACCACGGGACAACATATTGGACACTGAAGCTTTCTTT. Drawing the rest from reference TRBV18 and TRBJ1-1, the complete variable domain is NAGVMQNPRHLVRRRGQEARLRCSPMKGHSHVYWYRQLPEEGLKFMVYLQKENIIDESGMPKERFSAEFPKEGPSILRIQQVVRGDSAAYFCASSPRDNILDTEAFFGQGTRLTVV.